This TCR beta chain stems from a study of TIL therapy for anti-PD-1-resistant metastatic lung cancer. CDR1 is MDHEN, CDR2 SYDVKM, per germline. With 6 bases removed from V and 7 bases from J, the gap between germline ends came to 15 bases. The CDR3 covers 14 residues. This clone is judged medium-sized. This was the immunoSEQ v3 assay. Each library reached roughly 2 million read pairs, or about 5-6.5 million at deep level. Data came from immunoSEQ multiplex PCR; TCRdb stores just in-frame clones and leaves some out. The repertoire holds 50,000 to 60,000 clones, with less than 85% as singletons. As to time point: pre-treatment sample, taken before nivolumab and TIL therapy. Most excised metastases sampled were pleural nodules or supraclavicular lymph nodes. Stage 4 NSCLC adults joined between 2017 and 2020.

This receptor was identified in a person between 25 and 79 years old with non-small cell lung cancer. This chain links TRBV28 with TRBJ1-4; tentatively, D is TRBD1 (5 bases). Sequencing used tumor tissue, obtained at baseline. The chain's CDR3 is CASSTMGEGEKLFF. The DNA of the CDR3 is TGTGCCAGCAGCACGATGGGGGAGGGTGAAAAACTGTTTTTT.